One TCR beta chain is described in this entry. The treatment here: roughly 19 received Ad26.COV2.S at low or high dose, single or two shots; a few received placebo; per-sample allocation not given. Sampling happened 63 days after the first vaccine or placebo injection. Here immunoSEQ multiplex PCR was the method, and the copy in TCRdb shows in-frame clones only, minus some. The sample consists of over 400,000 clones, 80% to 95% of them appearing once. This record comes from a study of Ad26.COV2.S vaccination and SARS-CoV-2 variants. The source of this sequence is a person aged 18-65 years who received the Ad26.COV2.S COVID-19 vaccine or a placebo. The sequenced sample was peripheral blood, obtained in a trial of Ad26.COV2.S vaccine versus placebo.

The CDR3 protein is CATLDPGDNEQYF. CDR3 nucleotides: TGTGCCACCCTCGACCCCGGGGACAACGAGCAGTACTTC. The J gene is TRBJ2-7, the V gene TRBV28; possibly TRBD1 for D (6 bases). CDR1 is MDHEN, CDR2 SYDVKM, per germline. The length of the CDR3 is 13 residues. Trimming stripped 10 bases from V and 5 bases from J, with 18 bases between.